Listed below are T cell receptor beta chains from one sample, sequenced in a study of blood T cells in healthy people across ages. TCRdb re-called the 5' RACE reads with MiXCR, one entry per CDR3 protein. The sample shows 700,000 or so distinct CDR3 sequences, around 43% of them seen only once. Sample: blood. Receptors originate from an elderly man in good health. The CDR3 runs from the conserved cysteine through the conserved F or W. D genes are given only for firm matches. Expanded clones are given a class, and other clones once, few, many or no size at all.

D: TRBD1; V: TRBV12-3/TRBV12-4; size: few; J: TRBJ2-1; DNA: TGTGCCAGCAGCTTCACCCCCGGGACAGGGGGCAATGAGCAGTTCTTC; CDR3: CASSFTPGTGGNEQFF
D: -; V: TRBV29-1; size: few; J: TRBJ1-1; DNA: TGCAGCACCCTGGACAGACTGATGAACACTGAAGCTTTCTTT; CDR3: CSTLDRLMNTEAFF
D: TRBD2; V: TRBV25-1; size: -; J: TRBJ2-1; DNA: TGTGCCAGCAGTGAAAGCGGGAGCGTCAATGAGCAGTTCTTC; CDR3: CASSESGSVNEQFF
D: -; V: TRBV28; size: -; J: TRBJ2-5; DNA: TGTGCCAGCAGTTTAGGGGGGAGTTCGGGGGAGACCCAGTACTTC; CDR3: CASSLGGSSGETQYF
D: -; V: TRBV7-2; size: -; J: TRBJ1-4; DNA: TGTGCCAGCAGCTTAATGTCAGGGGCCCACCGAATTAATGAAAAACTGTTTTTT; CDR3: CASSLMSGAHRINEKLFF
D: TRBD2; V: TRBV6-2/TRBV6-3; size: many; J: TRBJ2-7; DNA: TGTGCCAGCAGTAACATCTCTCCTAGCGGGAGTCTCTACGAGCAGTACTTC; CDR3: CASSNISPSGSLYEQYF
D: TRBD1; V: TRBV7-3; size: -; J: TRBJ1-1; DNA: TGTGCCAGCAGCGATCTGGGACAGGGGATCACTGAAGCTTTCTTT; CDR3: CASSDLGQGITEAFF
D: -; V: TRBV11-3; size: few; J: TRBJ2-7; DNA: TGTGCCAGCAGCACCGGGACTGGGTACGAGCAGTACTTC; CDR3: CASSTGTGYEQYF
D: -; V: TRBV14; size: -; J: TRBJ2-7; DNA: TGTGCCGGCAGCCAAGAGCTCGGCCCGACCTACGAGCAGTACTTC; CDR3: CAGSQELGPTYEQYF
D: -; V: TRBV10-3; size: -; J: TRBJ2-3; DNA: TGTGCCATCAGCGAAACCGGGACTGGAAGCACAGATACGCGGTATTTT; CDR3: CAISETGTGSTDTRYF
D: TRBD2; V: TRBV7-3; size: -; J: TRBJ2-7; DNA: TGTGCCAGCAGCTACGGGACTAGCGGGAGATGGTACAATGAGCAGTACTTC; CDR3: CASSYGTSGRWYNEQYF
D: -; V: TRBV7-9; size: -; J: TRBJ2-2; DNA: TGTGCCAGCAGCCCCCCGGGAACCGCGCGACCCGGGGAGCTGTTTTTT; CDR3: CASSPPGTARPGELFF
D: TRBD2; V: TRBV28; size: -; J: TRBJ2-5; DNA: TGTGCCAGCAGTTCCTACGAGTCTAGCGGAAAGACCCAGTACTTC; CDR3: CASSSYESSGKTQYF
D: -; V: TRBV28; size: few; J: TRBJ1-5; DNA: TGTGCCAGCAGTGTACCGACCGGGAGCAATCAGCCCCAGCATTTT; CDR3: CASSVPTGSNQPQHF
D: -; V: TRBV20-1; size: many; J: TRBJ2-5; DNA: TGCAGTGCTAGACTGGGGGAGACCCAGTACTTC; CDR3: CSARLGETQYF
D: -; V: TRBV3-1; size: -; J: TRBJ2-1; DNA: TGTGCCAGCAGCAACCGGGACTCCGTTGTGGGGCAGTTCTTC; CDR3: CASSNRDSVVGQFF
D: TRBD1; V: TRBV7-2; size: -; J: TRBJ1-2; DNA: TGTGCCAGCAGCCCCCGGGACAGTAACTATGGCTACACCTTC; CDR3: CASSPRDSNYGYTF
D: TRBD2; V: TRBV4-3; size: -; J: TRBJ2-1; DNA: TGCGCCAGCAGCCAAGATCACCCTAGCGGGGTTGATGGGTATGAGCAGTTCTTC; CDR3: CASSQDHPSGVDGYEQFF
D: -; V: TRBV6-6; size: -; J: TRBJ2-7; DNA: TGTGCCAGCAACTCCGAAGAGGGCGAAAGGGGCTACGAGCAGTACTTC; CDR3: CASNSEEGERGYEQYF
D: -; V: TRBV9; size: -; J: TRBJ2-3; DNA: TGTGCCAGCAGCGCACCGGAAATAGATACGCAGTATTTT; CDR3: CASSAPEIDTQYF
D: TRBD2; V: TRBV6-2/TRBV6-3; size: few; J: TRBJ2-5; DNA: TGTGCCAGCACCGAACGGGGCGGGAGGACTGAGACCCAGTACTTC; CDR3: CASTERGGRTETQYF
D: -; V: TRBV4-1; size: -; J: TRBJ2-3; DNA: TGCGCCAGCAGGGGCAGGGCCACAGATACGCAGTATTTT; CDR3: CASRGRATDTQYF
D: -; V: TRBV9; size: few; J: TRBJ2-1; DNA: TGTGCCAGCAGCTCACTTGGGACTCACAATGAGCAGTTCTTC; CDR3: CASSSLGTHNEQFF
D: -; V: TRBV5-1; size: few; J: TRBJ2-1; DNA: TGCGCCAGTAGCTTGGCCCCGGCACAATACAATGAGCAGTTCTTC; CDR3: CASSLAPAQYNEQFF
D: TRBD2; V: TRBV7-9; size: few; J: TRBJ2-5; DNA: TGTGCCAGCAGCTCTCAAGGGCTGGGGGGGCAAGAGACCCAGTACTTC; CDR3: CASSSQGLGGQETQYF
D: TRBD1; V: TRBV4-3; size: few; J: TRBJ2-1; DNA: TGCGCCAGCAGCCAAGATACAGGGGTGAACAATGAGCAGTTCTTC; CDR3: CASSQDTGVNNEQFF
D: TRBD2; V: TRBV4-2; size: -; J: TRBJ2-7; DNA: TGTGCCAGCAGCCAAGTGGAGCGGGAGGACTACGAGCAGTACTTC; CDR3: CASSQVEREDYEQYF
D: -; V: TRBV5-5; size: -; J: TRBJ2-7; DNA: TGTGCCAGCAGCCCAAGTGGGATCTACGAGCAGTACTTC; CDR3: CASSPSGIYEQYF
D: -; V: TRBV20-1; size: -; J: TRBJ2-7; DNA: TGCAGTGCCGAGCCTGGTCAGAGCTCCTACAATGAGCAGTACTTC; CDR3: CSAEPGQSSYNEQYF
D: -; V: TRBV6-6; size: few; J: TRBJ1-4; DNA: TGTGCCAGCAGTTATCGGGCAGCAACTAATGAAAAACTGTTTTTT; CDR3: CASSYRAATNEKLFF
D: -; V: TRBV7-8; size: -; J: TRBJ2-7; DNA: TGTGCCAGCAGCTTAGGATGGACGACTGCTACCTACGAGCAGTACTTC; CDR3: CASSLGWTTATYEQYF
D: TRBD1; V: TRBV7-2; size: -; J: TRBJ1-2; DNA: TGTGCCAGCAGCGGAGAAGGGACAGTCGGAACTGGCTACACCTTC; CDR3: CASSGEGTVGTGYTF
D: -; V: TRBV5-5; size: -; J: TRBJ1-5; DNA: TGTGCCAGCAGCATCGGGACGGGGAATGATCAGCCCCAGCATTTT; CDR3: CASSIGTGNDQPQHF
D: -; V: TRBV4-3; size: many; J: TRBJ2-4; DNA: TGCGCCAGCAGCCAAGATCGGGGGTCCTTGGGCGGCATTCAGTACTTC; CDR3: CASSQDRGSLGGIQYF
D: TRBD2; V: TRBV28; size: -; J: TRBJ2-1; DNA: TGTGCCAGCAGTTCCTGGACTAGCGGATTCATCCTGCAGTTCTTC; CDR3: CASSSWTSGFILQFF
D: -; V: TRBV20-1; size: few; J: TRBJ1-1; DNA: TGCAGTGCCCAGAAGGGTGGGGGCGGCACTGAAGCTTTCTTT; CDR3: CSAQKGGGGTEAFF
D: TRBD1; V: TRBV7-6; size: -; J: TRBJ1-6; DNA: TGTGCCAGCAGCGCAGGGGGAAGAACACCCCTCCACTTT; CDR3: CASSAGGRTPLHF
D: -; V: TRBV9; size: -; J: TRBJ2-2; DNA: TGTACCAGCAGCGTAACGGACGGCACTACCGGGGAGCTGTTTTTT; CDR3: CTSSVTDGTTGELFF
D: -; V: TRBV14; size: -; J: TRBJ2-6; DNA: TGTGCCAGCAGCAGGACTCACTCTGGGGCCAACGTCCTGACTTTC; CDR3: CASSRTHSGANVLTF
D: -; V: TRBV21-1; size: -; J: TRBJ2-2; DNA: TGTGCCAGCAGCCCCGCCGGCTCTACGGACAGGAAAAACACCGGGGAGCTGTTTTTT; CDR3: CASSPAGSTDRKNTGELFF
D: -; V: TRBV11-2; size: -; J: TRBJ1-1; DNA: TGTGCCAGCAGCTTAGGGGGGGAGGGCACTGAAGCTTTCTTT; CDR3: CASSLGGEGTEAFF
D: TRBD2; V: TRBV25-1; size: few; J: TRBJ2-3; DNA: TGTGCCAGCAGTGACCTTAGCGGGAGTGGCACAGATACGCAGTATTTT; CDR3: CASSDLSGSGTDTQYF
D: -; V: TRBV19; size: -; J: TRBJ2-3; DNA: TGTGCCAGTACTCGAAGGGGTGATACGCAGTATTTT; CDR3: CASTRRGDTQYF
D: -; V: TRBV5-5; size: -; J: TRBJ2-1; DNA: TGTGCCAGCAGCGTAGGGGCTTCGGAGACCCAGTTCTTC; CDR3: CASSVGASETQFF
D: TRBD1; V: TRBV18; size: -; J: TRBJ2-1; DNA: TGTGCCAGCTCACCTGACAGGGATAGTGAGCAGTTCTTC; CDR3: CASSPDRDSEQFF
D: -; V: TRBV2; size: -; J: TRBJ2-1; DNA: TGTGCCAGCGTCGGGACGCGCAACGGGAGACAGTTCTTC; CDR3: CASVGTRNGRQFF
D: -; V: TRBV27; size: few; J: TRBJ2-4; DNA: TGTGCCAGCAGTTTATCCCCTCCCACGGACAGCCTTAAAGCCAAAAACATTCAGTACTTC; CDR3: CASSLSPPTDSLKAKNIQYF
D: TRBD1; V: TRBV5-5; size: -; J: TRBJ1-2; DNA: TGTGTCAGCAGCTTGGACCGGACAAGCTGGGACAGGGGGAACTATGGCTACACCTTC; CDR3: CVSSLDRTSWDRGNYGYTF
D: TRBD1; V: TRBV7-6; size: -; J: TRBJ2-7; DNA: TGTGCCAGCAGCGCGGGACAGGGGGCGAGCGAGCAGTACTTC; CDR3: CASSAGQGASEQYF
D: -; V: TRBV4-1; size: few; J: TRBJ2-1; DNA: TGCGCCAGCAGCCAAATCCCTACAGGAAGCTCCTACAATGAGCAGTTCTTC; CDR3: CASSQIPTGSSYNEQFF
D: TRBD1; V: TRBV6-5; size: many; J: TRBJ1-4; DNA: TGTGCCAGCAGTGACTTCTCAGGGGGCAAATATGAAAAACTGTTTTTT; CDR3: CASSDFSGGKYEKLFF
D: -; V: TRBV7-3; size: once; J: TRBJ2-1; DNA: TGTGCCAGCAGCTTGGGGGATACCTGGGCCAATGAGCAGTTCTTC; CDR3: CASSLGDTWANEQFF
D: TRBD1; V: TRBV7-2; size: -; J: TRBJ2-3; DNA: TGTGCCAGCTCGGACAGGGCCCGCACAGATACGCAGTATTTT; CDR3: CASSDRARTDTQYF
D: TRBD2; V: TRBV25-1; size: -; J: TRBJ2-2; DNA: TGTGCCAGCAGTGAAGGCGGGAGGGAGAGCACCGGGGAGCTGTTTTTT; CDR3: CASSEGGRESTGELFF